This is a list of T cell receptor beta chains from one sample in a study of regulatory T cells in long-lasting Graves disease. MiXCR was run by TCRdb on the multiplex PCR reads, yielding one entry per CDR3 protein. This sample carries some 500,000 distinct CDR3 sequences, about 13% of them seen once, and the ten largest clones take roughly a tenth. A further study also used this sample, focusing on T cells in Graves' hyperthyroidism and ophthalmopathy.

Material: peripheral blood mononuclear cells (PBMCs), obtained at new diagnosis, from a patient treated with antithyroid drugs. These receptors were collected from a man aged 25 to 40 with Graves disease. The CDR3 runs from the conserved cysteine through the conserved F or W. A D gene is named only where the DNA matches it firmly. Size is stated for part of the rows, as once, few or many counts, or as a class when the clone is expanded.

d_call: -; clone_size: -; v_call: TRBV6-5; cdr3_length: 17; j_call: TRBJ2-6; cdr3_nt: TGTGCCAGCAGTTACTCAGATCTAGGACCTGGGGCCAACGTCCTGACTTTC; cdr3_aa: CASSYSDLGPGANVLTF
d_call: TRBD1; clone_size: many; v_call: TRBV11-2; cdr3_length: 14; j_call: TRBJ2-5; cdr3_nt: TGTGCCAGCACCTCTGGACAGGGGCAAGAGACCCAGTACTTC; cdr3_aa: CASTSGQGQETQYF
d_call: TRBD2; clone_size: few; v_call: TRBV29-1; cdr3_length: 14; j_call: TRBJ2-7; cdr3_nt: TGCAGCGTTGAAGAATGGCGGGAGGGCCGCGAGCAGTACTTC; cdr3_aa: CSVEEWREGREQYF
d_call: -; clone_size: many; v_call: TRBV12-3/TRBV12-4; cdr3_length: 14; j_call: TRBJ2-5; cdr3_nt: TGTGCCAGCAGTCCAGGGACGGAGAAAGAGACCCAGTACTTC; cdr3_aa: CASSPGTEKETQYF
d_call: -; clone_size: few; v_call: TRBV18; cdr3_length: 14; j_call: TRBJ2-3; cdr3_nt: TGTGCCAGCTCCCCGAGGAGCTCGAGAGATACGCAGTATTTT; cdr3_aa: CASSPRSSRDTQYF
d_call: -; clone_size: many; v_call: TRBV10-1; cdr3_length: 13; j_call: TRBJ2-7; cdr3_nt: TGCGCCAGCAGTGAGGGACGGGTCCAAGAGCAGTACTTC; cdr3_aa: CASSEGRVQEQYF
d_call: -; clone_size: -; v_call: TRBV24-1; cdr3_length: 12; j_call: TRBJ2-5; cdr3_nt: TGTGCCACCAGTGATATGGAAGAGACCCAGTACTTC; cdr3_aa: CATSDMEETQYF
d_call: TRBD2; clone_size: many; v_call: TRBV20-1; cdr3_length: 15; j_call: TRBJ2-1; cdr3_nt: TGCAGTGCTAAGCCGCCTAGCGGGATTTACAATGAGCAGTTCTTC; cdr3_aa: CSAKPPSGIYNEQFF
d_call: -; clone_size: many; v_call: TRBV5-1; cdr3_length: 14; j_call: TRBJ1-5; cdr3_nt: TGCGCCAGCAGCTTGGAAAGTAGCAATCAGCCCCAGCATTTT; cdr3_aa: CASSLESSNQPQHF
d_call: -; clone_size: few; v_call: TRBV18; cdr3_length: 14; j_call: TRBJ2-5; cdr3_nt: TGTGCCAGCTCACCATGGACAGTTCAAGAGACCCAGTACTTC; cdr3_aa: CASSPWTVQETQYF
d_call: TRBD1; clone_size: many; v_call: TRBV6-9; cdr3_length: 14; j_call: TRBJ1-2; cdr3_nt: TGTGCCAGCAGTTCCCGGGACAGGGGTCATGGCTACACCTTC; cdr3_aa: CASSSRDRGHGYTF
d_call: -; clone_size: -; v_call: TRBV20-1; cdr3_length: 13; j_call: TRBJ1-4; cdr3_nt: TGCAGTGCTTTTATCCCCGCACGGGAAAAACTGTTTTTT; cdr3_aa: CSAFIPAREKLFF
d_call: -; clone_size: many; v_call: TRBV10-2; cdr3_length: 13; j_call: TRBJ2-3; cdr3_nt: TGCGCCAGCAGTGAGGACCACACAGATACGCAGTATTTT; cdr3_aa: CASSEDHTDTQYF
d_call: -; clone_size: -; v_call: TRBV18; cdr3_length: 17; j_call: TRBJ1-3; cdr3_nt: TGTGCCAGCCACTTAGGAAAAGCGCCAAGCTCTGGAAACACCATATATTTT; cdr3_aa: CASHLGKAPSSGNTIYF
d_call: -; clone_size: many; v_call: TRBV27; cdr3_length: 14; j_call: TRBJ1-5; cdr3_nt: TGTGCCAGCAGTAGACACAGGGACGGGGGGCCCCAGCATTTT; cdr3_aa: CASSRHRDGGPQHF
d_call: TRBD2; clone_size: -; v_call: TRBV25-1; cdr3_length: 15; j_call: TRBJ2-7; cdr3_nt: TGTGCCAGCAGTGAAGACACGAGCGGGAGATACGGGCAGTACTTC; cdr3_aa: CASSEDTSGRYGQYF
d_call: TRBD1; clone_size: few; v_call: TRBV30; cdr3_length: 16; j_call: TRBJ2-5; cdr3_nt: TGTGCCTCCTATTCCGGGACAGGGGCCTCACAAGAGACCCAGTACTTC; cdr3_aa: CASYSGTGASQETQYF
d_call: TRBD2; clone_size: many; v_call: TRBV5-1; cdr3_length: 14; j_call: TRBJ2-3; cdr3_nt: TGCGCCAGCAGGGGGCTAGCGGGACCAGATACGCAGTATTTT; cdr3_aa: CASRGLAGPDTQYF
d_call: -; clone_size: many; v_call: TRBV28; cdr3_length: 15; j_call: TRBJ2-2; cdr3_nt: TGTGCCAGCAGCTTAGGGCTGCCCAACACCGGGGAGCTGTTTTTT; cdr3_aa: CASSLGLPNTGELFF
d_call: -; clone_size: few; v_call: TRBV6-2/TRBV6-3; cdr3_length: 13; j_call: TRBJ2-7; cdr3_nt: TGTGCCAGCGGACTGCACCTCTCCTACGAGCAGTACTTC; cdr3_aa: CASGLHLSYEQYF
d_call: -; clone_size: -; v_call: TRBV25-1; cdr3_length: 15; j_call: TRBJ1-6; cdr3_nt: TGTGCCAGCAGTGAATCGAAGGGGAATAATTCACCCCTCCACTTT; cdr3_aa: CASSESKGNNSPLHF
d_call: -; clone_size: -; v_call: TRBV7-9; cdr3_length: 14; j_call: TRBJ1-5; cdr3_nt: TGTGCCAGCGGCTTAGACATTAGCAATCAGCCCCAGCATTTT; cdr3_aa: CASGLDISNQPQHF
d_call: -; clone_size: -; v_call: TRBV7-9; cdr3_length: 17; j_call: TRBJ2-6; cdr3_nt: TGTGCCACCCCTACTGGGGAAGCTTATTCTGGGGCCAACGTCCTGACTTTC; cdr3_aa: CATPTGEAYSGANVLTF
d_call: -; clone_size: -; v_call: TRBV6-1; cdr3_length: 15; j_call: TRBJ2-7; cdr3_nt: TGTGCCGCGAGGGATAGCGGAGCGAAACGTGCCGAGCAGTACTTC; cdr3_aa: CAARDSGAKRAEQYF
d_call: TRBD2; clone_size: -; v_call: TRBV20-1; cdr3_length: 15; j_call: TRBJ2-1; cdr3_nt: TGCAGTGCTAGGTTGGCGGGGGGTGGGTACAATGGGCAGTTCTTC; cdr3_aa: CSARLAGGGYNGQFF
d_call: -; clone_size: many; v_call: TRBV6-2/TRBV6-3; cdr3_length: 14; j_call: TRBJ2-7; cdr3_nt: TGTGCCAGCAGTCACGAACAGGTCTCCTACGAGCAGTACTTC; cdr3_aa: CASSHEQVSYEQYF
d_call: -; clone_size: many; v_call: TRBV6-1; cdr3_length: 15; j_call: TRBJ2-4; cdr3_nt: TGTGCCAGCAGTGCCCCCATGGGGCAGGGGAACATTCAGTACTTC; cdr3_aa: CASSAPMGQGNIQYF
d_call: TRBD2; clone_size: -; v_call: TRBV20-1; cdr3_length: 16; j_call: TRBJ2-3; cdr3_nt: TGCAGCGTGACCAGGGCTAGCGGGATTAGCACAGATACGCAGTATTTT; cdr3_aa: CSVTRASGISTDTQYF
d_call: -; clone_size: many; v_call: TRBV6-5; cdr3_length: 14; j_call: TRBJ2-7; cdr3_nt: TGTGCCAGCAGTTATCGGCCCACGGGGTACGAGCAGTACTTC; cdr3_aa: CASSYRPTGYEQYF
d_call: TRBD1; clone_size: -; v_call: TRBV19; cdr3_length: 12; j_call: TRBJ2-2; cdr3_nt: TGTGCCAGCGACAGGGAAGGCGGGGAGCTGTTTTTT; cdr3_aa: CASDREGGELFF
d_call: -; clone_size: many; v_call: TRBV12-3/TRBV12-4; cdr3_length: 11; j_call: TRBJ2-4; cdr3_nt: TGTGCCAGCAGCTCGCGGGACATTCAGTACTTC; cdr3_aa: CASSSRDIQYF
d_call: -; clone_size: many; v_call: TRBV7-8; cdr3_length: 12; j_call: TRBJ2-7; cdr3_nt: TGTGCCAGCAGCTTAGCGGCTACTGAGCAGTACTTC; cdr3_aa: CASSLAATEQYF
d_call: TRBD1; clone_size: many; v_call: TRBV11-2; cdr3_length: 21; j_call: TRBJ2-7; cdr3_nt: TGTGCCAGCAGCACTCCCCGACAGGGGGCGTTTGCAGCCCGGGAGAGGTACGAGCAGTACTTC; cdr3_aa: CASSTPRQGAFAARERYEQYF
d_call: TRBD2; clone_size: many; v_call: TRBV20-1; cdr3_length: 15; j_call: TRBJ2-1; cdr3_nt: TGCAGTGCTACGCCCCCTAGCGGGAGAGGCAATGAGCAGTTCTTC; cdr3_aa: CSATPPSGRGNEQFF
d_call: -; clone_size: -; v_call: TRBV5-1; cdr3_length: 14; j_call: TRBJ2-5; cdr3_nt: TGCGCCAGCAGCCCTGGAGGGTTGCGAGAGACCCAGTACTTC; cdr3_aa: CASSPGGLRETQYF
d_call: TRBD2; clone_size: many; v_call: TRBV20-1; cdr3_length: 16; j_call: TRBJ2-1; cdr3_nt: TGCAGTGCTCTCCGCCACGGAGCGGGGTACGGCAATGAGCAGTTCTTC; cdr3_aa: CSALRHGAGYGNEQFF
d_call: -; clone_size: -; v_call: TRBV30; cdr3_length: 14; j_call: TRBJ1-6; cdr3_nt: TGTGCCTGGGACCATGGGGGGGAAAATTCACCCCTCCACTTT; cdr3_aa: CAWDHGGENSPLHF
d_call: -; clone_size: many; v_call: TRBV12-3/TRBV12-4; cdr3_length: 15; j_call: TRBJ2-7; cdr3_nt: TGTGCCAGCAGCCGCTGGGCCTACAATGGGAACGAGCAGTACTTC; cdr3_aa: CASSRWAYNGNEQYF
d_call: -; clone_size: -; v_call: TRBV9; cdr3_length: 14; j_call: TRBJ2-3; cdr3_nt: TGTGCCAGCAGCGTAGGGGGCTACACAGATACGCAGTATTTT; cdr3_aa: CASSVGGYTDTQYF
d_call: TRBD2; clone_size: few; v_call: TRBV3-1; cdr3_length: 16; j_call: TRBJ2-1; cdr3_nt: TGTGCCAGCAGCCAGGTAGCGGGGAGCTCCTACAATGAGCAGTTCTTC; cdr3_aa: CASSQVAGSSYNEQFF
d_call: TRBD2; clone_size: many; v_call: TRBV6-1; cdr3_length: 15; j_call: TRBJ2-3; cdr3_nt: TGTGCCAGCCCCCCGGGCGGGAGGGCCATGGATACGCAGTATTTT; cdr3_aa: CASPPGGRAMDTQYF
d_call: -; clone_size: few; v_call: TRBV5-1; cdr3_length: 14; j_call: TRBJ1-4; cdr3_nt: TGCGCCAGCAGCGCGGGACAAAGAGAGAGAAAACTGTTTTTT; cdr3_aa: CASSAGQRERKLFF
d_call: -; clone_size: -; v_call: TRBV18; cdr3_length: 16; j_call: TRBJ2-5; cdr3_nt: TGTGCCAGCTCCCGAAGACATTTGGCACTGGAGGAGACCCAGTACTTC; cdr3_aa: CASSRRHLALEETQYF